A selection of T cell receptor beta chains follows, all from one sample in a study of tumor and adjacent non-tumor tissue in lung cancer. TCRdb reprocessed the multiplex PCR reads via MiXCR and lists one record per CDR3 protein. The sample carries more than 60,000 distinct CDR3 sequences, around four fifths recorded once. Sequencing used lung tumor tissue. The origin of the receptors is a woman aged 45 to 65 with non-small cell lung cancer. The CDR3 runs from the conserved cysteine through the conserved F or W. The D gene is left open where the match is weak.

J gene,D gene,V gene,CDR3 protein
TRBJ2-3,TRBD1,TRBV6-1,CACSEASGTGGVDTQYF
TRBJ2-1,TRBD1,TRBV6-5,CASTKGASGSRENEQFF
TRBJ1-2,NA,TRBV28,CASSLGGGSGYTF
TRBJ1-5,NA,TRBV4-1,CAGSQDGGGSQHQHF
TRBJ2-7,NA,TRBV11-2,CASSTQGYEQYF
TRBJ1-6,NA,TRBV6-2/TRBV6-3,CASSYVGQFGIDNSPLHF
TRBJ2-2,NA,TRBV29-1,CSVPLGSLTGELFF
TRBJ1-2,NA,TRBV5-1,CASSWSGGNYGYTF
TRBJ1-1,NA,TRBV29-1,CSVWGERDNTEAFF
TRBJ2-7,NA,TRBV29-1,CSVERSGTPVYELYF
TRBJ2-5,NA,TRBV14,CASSQGRVLLWEETQYF
TRBJ2-6,NA,TRBV4-2,CTSSQDTNSGTNVLTF
TRBJ2-7,NA,TRBV12-3/TRBV12-4,CASCFVRTYEQYF
TRBJ2-5,NA,TRBV4-2,CASSQEGKLVVYQETHYF
TRBJ1-4,NA,TRBV6-1,CASSEITEKLFF
TRBJ2-7,NA,TRBV11-2,CAGSLTDTAYGQYF
TRBJ2-1,NA,TRBV4-2,CVSSQDQATYNEQFF
TRBJ1-1,NA,TRBV6-5,CASSYGRLGTEAFF
TRBJ2-1,NA,TRBV6-5,CARSGRSSYNEQFF
TRBJ2-1,TRBD2,TRBV7-9,CASTLGRTPGYNEQFF
TRBJ2-1,TRBD2,TRBV4-2,CASSRETEREGGNEQFF
TRBJ1-5,NA,TRBV6-1,CAINREVGSNQPQHF
TRBJ2-7,TRBD1,TRBV11-1,CVSSRTGTASYDQYF
TRBJ2-5,TRBD2,TRBV10-3,CAISRTSGAETQYF
TRBJ1-1,NA,TRBV12-3/TRBV12-4,CASCFKRNTEVFF
TRBJ1-1,NA,TRBV11-2,CADSLLMLGTEAFF
TRBJ2-7,NA,TRBV20-1,CSAHGLLSGFYEQYF
TRBJ2-1,TRBD2,TRBV6-5,CSSIITSGSTNERFF
TRBJ2-1,TRBD2,TRBV11-2,CVSTLDFSLAGGEQFF